A single sample is the source of the 22 T cell receptor beta chains below, sequenced in a study of molecular identifiers for immune sequencing clone quantification (dated by TCRdb to the late 2010s). Library preparation employed PCR. The data were produced on a NextSeq 500. TCRdb reprocessing: public reads trimmed at Q25 with fastp, clones called with MiXCR, in-frame beta chains kept. Identical CDR3 proteins give one entry, which carries the most common genes and DNA. Across this sample there are some 680,000 distinct CDR3 sequences, with about 25% seen only once. 0.78% of the sample is taken by the ten largest. The sequencing input was naive CD8+ T cells from blood, with Jurkat cell RNA spiked in. This specimen's cell subset or site label, per the study, means: FACS-sorted CD8+CD4-CCR7+CD45RA+ naive T cells. The receptors originated from a human donor in good health. Some libraries in this study had Jurkat cell RNA spiked in.

This clonotype has a count of ten or more. J is TRBJ2-5 and V is TRBV5-6; TRBD2 might be the D (6 bases). From germline, CDR1 is SGHDT and CDR2 YYEEEE. V was cut by 0 bases and J by 4 bases, with 13 bases left in between. The CDR3 contains 15 residues. The CDR3 nucleotides read TGTGCCAGCAGCTTGGCCGGGGACTCCGGAGAGACCCAGTACTTC. Translated, it gives CASSLAGDSGETQYF.

V and J are TRBV4-1 and TRBJ2-1; a weak D match, TRBD1 (5 bases). Trimming took off 4 bases at V and 1 base at J, with 11 bases between the two ends. This CDR3 has 15 amino acids. CDR1 and CDR2 (germline): MGHRA, YSYEKL. CDR3 amino acids: CASSLDSDSYNEQFF. The CDR3 coding sequence is TGCGCCAGCAGCCTCGACAGCGATTCCTACAATGAGCAGTTCTTC.

As concerns this clonotype: One junction end does not reproduce the germline sequence, and a read error may be involved. The CDR3 spells CSANIVPGNTGELSF. The CDR3 nucleotides are TGCAGTGCGAACATAGTACCTGGTAACACCGGGGAGCTGTCTTTT. The chain has TRBV20-1 and TRBJ2-2; possibly TRBD2 for D (5 bases). Per the germline V gene, CDR1 is DFQATT and CDR2 is SNEGSKA (reference sequence). There are 15 residues in the CDR3.

The chain combines TRBV20-1 with TRBJ2-5; D is perhaps TRBD2 (5 bases). The germline V gene has CDR1 DFQATT and CDR2 SNEGSKA (reference sequence). The CDR3 runs to 12 residues. V was shortened by 8 bases and J by 1 base, with 11 bases between the two germline ends. The CDR3 protein is CSTNGVQETQYF. The CDR3 nucleotides are TGCAGTACAAACGGGGTCCAAGAGACCCAGTACTTC.

Here the CDR3 DNA reads TGTGCCAGCAGTCGAGACGGGTCGGCGGTCTACGAGCAGTACTTC. Its protein product is CASSRDGSAVYEQYF. V and J are TRBV7-6 and TRBJ2-7; D is ambiguous. The CDR3 is made up of 15 amino acids. V was pared by 6 bases and J by 3 bases, with 18 bases between. From germline, CDR1 is SGHVS and CDR2 FNYEAQ.

This clonotype appeared many times. The CDR3 spells CASSLPGGNEQFF. CDR3 in DNA: TGTGCCAGCAGCCTCCCTGGGGGCAATGAGCAGTTCTTC. The chain joins TRBV7-2 to TRBJ2-1, with D perhaps assigned TRBD1 or TRBD2 (5 bases each). The CDR3 covers 13 residues. V dropped 5 bases and J dropped 6 bases, with 11 bases sitting between them. CDR1 and CDR2 from the germline V gene are SGHTA and FQGNSA.

This chain connects TRBV18 to TRBJ2-7, with D uncertain. CDR3 size: 15 residues. Germline V gene data show CDR1 as KGHSH and CDR2 as LQKENI. V lost 0 bases and J lost 3, with 12 bases in between. As DNA, the CDR3 is TGTGCCAGCTCACCACCGAATGGATCCTTCTACGAGCAGTACTTC. Protein: CASSPPNGSFYEQYF. Supplemented by reference TRBV18 and TRBJ2-7, the full variable domain reads NAGVMQNPRHLVRRRGQEARLRCSPMKGHSHVYWYRQLPEEGLKFMVYLQKENIIDESGMPKERFSAEFPKEGPSILRIQQVVRGDSAAYFCASSPPNGSFYEQYFGPGTRLTVT.

Ten or more counts support this clonotype. The chain combines TRBV6-2 or TRBV6-3 with TRBJ2-1; TRBD2 is a possible D gene (6 bases). The CDR3 sequence is 13 residues long. Per the germline V gene, CDR1 is MNHEY and CDR2 is SVGEGT. With 5 bases removed from V and 9 bases from J, the gap between germline ends came to 14 bases. This chain's CDR3 is CASSQQQEGEQFF. DNA of the CDR3: TGTGCCAGCAGTCAACAGCAGGAGGGTGAGCAGTTCTTC.

This clonotype was observed at least ten times. This rearrangement joins TRBV5-4 to TRBJ1-1, with a possible D match to TRBD1 (6 bases). CDR3 size: 11 residues. With 0 bases removed from V and 11 bases from J, the gap between germline ends came to 8 bases. In germline, CDR1 is SGHNT, CDR2 YYREEE (reference sequence). In nucleotides, the CDR3 is TGTGCCAGCAGCTTGGCAGGGGCTGCTTTCTTT. It is translated as CASSLAGAAFF.

In this sample, this clonotype turned up many times. V usage is TRBV14 and J usage is TRBJ1-1, with D perhaps TRBD1 (5 bases). V dropped 7 bases and J dropped 1 base, with 16 bases sitting between them. The CDR3 spans 15 residues. CDR1 and CDR2 from the germline V gene are SGHDN and FVKESK. The CDR3: CASTLSGGRNTEAFF. DNA for the CDR3: TGTGCCAGCACCCTAAGTGGGGGGAGGAACACTGAAGCTTTCTTT.

The chain links TRBV6-1 to TRBJ2-2, with a tentative D call TRBD2 (5 bases). The ends were cut back, 8 bases at V and 9 bases at J, with 13 bases in the middle. The CDR3 contains 12 residues. CDR1 is MNHNS, CDR2 SASEGT, per germline. CDR3 in amino acids: CASRGYLWELFF. CDR3 nucleotide sequence: TGTGCCAGCCGGGGTTACCTTTGGGAGCTGTTTTTT.

This clonotype was counted many times. The chain combines TRBV7-9 with TRBJ2-3; TRBD2 matches at 9 bases. Germline V gene sequence: CDR1 SEHNR, CDR2 FQNEAQ (reference sequence). J lost 0 bases, V lost 4 bases, and 14 bases had no gene match. There are 19 residues in the CDR3. The CDR3 loop reads CASSSPGGRLADSTDTQYF. The CDR3 DNA reads as TGTGCCAGCAGCTCACCTGGGGGAAGACTAGCGGATAGCACAGATACGCAGTATTTT.

This clonotype has ten or more counts. This chain uses TRBV27 with TRBJ1-4, with D possibly TRBD1 on 6 matching bases. The length of the CDR3 is 17 residues. Germline loops: CDR1 MNHEY, CDR2 SMNVEV (reference sequence). V gave up 0 bases and J gave up 4 bases, with 15 bases separating them. CDR3 residues: CASSLSLGAAFNEKLFF. The CDR3 nucleotides read TGTGCCAGCAGTTTATCTCTGGGGGCGGCCTTTAATGAAAAACTGTTTTTT.

This clonotype was observed many times. The chain links TRBV7-9 to TRBJ2-5; 8 bases agree with TRBD2. The CDR3 contains 15 residues. V lost 0 bases to trimming and J lost 4 bases; unmatched junction nucleotides: 4. Per germline, CDR1 SEHNR and CDR2 FQNEAQ (reference sequence). The CDR3 DNA reads as TGTGCCAGCAGCTTAGCGCCGCTAGCGGGAGAGACCCAGTACTTC. Translating it yields CASSLAPLAGETQYF.

A few counts support this clonotype. The V call is TRBV30, the J call TRBJ2-7; possible D gene TRBD1, 5 bases. CDR3 length equals 12 residues. Germline V gene sequence: CDR1 GTSNPN, CDR2 SVGIG (reference sequence). Trimming left V 3 bases short and J 5 bases short, with 11 bases between. CDR3 nucleotide sequence: TGTGCCTGGAGCAGGGTAAACGACGAGCAGTACTTC. It yields the protein CAWSRVNDEQYF.

The V call is TRBV4-3, the J call TRBJ2-3; possibly TRBD1 or TRBD2 for D (5 bases each). Germline lookup yields CDR1 LGHNA and CDR2 YSLEER. Trimming removed 0 bases from V and 6 bases from J, with 16 bases in between. This CDR3 has 16 amino acids. The CDR3 nucleotides are TGCGCCAGCAGCCAAGATAGGGGACCAACGGAGGATACGCAGTATTTT. Translated: CASSQDRGPTEDTQYF.

This clonotype has only a few counts. The chain is built from TRBV27 and TRBJ1-4, with 7 positions matching TRBD1. The germline CDR1 and CDR2 sequences are MNHEY and SMNVEV (reference sequence). Trimming took 2 bases from V and 7 from J; bases not matched to a gene: 19. The CDR3 has 19 residues. The DNA of the CDR3 is TGTGCCAGCAGTTTACTAGGGACAGTCCGCTCGCAACTAAGTGAAAAACTGTTTTTT. Translated, it gives CASSLLGTVRSQLSEKLFF.

This clonotype turned up a few times. V and J are TRBV19 and TRBJ1-1, with 9 bases lining up with TRBD1. CDR1 and CDR2 (germline): LNHDA, SQIVND (reference sequence). Trimming removed 5 bases from V and 3 bases from J; junction bases left unmatched: 4. The CDR3 sequence is 14 residues long. CDR3 region: CASSSGQGHTEAFF. The CDR3 bases are TGTGCCAGTAGTTCTGGACAGGGGCACACTGAAGCTTTCTTT.

This clonotype appeared a few times. A much larger clone is a single base away; this may be a read error. The chain joins TRBV4-3 to TRBJ2-3, with TRBD2 matching over 9 bases. Looked up from germline, CDR1 is LGHNA and CDR2 is YSLEER. The CDR3 extends over 15 amino acids. CDR3 in DNA: TGCGCCAGCAGGCAAGTAGCGGGGGGCACAGATACGCAGTATTTT. Its translation: CASRQVAGGTDTQYF.

The chain carries TRBV7-9 and TRBJ2-7, with TRBD2 identical over 7 bases. Trimming cost V 5 bases and J 3 bases; bases outside gene matches: 7. The germline gives CDR1 SEHNR, CDR2 FQNEAQ (reference sequence). The length of the CDR3 is 14 residues. CDR3 nucleotide sequence: TGTGCCAGCAGCCGTGGACTAGATTTCTACGAGCAGTACTTC. Translated, it gives CASSRGLDFYEQYF.

This clonotype appeared once. This may come from a read error, since a much larger clone is one base off. The rearrangement joins TRBV7-9 to TRBJ1-1, with D possibly matching TRBD1 (5 bases). Between the trimmed V and J ends, which lost 1 base and 9 bases, there was a span of 12 bases. The CDR3 loop spans 13 amino acids. Germline V gene data show CDR1 as SEHNR and CDR2 as FQNEAQ (reference sequence). This CDR3 is CASSLVEGPKAFF. CDR3 DNA sequence: TGTGCCAGCAGCTTAGTAGAGGGGCCTAAAGCTTTCTTT.

There are a few counts of this clonotype. The genes are TRBV3-1 and TRBJ2-3; TRBD2 agrees at 12 bases. The CDR3 spans 16 residues. CDR1 and CDR2 from the germline V gene are LGHDT and YNNKEL (reference sequence). V shed 3 bases, J shed 6 bases, and the junction held 7 bases outside the gene matches. The CDR3 DNA is TGTGCCAGCAGCCACTCTAGCGGGGGGGCATCTGATACGCAGTATTTT. It yields the protein CASSHSSGGASDTQYF.